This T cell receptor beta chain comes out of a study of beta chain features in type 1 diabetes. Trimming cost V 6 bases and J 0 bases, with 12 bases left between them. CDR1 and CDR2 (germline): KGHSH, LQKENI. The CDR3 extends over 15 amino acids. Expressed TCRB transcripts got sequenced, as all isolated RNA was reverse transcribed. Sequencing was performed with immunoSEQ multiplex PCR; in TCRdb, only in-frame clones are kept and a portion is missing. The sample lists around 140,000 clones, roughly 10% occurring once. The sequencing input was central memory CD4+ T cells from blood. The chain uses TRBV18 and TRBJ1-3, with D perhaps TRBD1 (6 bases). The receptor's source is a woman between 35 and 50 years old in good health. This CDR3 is CASSLRTDSGNTIYF. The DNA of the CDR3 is TGTGCCAGCTCGCTCCGGACAGACTCTGGAAACACCATATATTTT.